What follows is one T cell receptor (beta chain) and its context. Antigen unknown. The data derive from a study of cytotoxic CD8 clonotypes in ibrutinib-treated CLL. Overall study context: Samples yielded averages of 200,000 to 300,000 productive templates and 94,082 productive rearrangements.

Study-level findings and limits: Sampling times differed between sustained-remission and progressing patients. The clonality went up when patients responded to ibrutinib and dropped back toward baseline at progression.

Deletions cut 4 bases from V and 1 base from J, with 9 bases between. Germline CDR1 reads SGHRS; CDR2 reads YFSETQ. The CDR3 sequence is 13 residues long. Investigators sought sequencing depths of between 1 in 200,000 and 1 in 1 million T cells. TCRdb's table, derived via immunoSEQ multiplex PCR, lists solely in-frame clones and lacks some. The sample lists fewer than 300,000 clones, approximately 79% occurring once. The starting material was PBMCs, obtained at disease progression, from a patient treated with ibrutinib. The chain uses TRBV5-1 and TRBJ2-7; D gene uncertain. The sequence was collected from a human donor with chronic lymphocytic leukemia. The DNA for the CDR3 is TGCGCCAGCAGCGTTGCTGCATCCTACGAGCAGTACTTC. It codes for CASSVAASYEQYF.